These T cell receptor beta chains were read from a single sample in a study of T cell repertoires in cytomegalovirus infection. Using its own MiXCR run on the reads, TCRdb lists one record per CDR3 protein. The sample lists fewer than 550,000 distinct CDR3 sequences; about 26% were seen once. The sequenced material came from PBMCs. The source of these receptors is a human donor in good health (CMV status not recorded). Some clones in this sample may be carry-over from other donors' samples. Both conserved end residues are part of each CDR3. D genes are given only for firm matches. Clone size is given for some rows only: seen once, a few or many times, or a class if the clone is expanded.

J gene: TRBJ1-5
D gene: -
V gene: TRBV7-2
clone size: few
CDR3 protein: CASSLETGRQSQPQHF
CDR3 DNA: TGTGCCAGCAGCTTAGAAACAGGGCGGCAAAGTCAGCCCCAGCATTTT

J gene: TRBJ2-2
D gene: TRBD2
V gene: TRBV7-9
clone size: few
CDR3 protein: CASSLLAGAGGELFF
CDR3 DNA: TGTGCCAGCAGCTTACTAGCGGGAGCTGGCGGGGAGCTGTTTTTT

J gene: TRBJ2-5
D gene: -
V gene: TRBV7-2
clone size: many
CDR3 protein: CASSLIQGQETQYF
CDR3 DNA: TGTGCCAGCAGCTTAATCCAGGGCCAAGAGACCCAGTACTTC

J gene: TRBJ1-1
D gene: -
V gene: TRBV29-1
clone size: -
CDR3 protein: CSVEVGGTEAFF
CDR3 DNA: TGCAGCGTTGAGGTGGGGGGGACTGAAGCTTTCTTT

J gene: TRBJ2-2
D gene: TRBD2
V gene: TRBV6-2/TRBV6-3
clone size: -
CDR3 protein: CAIRLAGVGGELFF
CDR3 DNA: TGTGCCATCAGACTAGCGGGAGTTGGCGGGGAGCTGTTTTTT

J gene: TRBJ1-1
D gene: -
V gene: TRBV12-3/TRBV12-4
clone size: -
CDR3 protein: CASSSTGPGSTEAFF
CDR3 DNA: TGTGCCAGCAGTTCCACCGGACCAGGGTCCACTGAAGCTTTCTTT

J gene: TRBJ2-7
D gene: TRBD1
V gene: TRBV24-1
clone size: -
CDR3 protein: CATSDQGVAHF
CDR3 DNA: TGTGCCACCAGTGATCAGGGGGTCGCCCACTTC

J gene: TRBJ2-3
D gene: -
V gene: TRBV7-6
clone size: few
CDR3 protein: CASSQPPDTQYF
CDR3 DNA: TGTGCCAGCAGTCAACCCCCAGATACGCAGTATTTT

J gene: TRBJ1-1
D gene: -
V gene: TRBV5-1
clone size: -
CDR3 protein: CASNGMGTEAFF
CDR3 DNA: TGCGCCAGCAATGGGATGGGCACTGAAGCTTTCTTT

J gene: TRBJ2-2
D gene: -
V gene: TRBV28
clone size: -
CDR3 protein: CASRDSTATTGELFF
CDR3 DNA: TGTGCCAGCAGGGACAGTACGGCTACCACCGGGGAGCTGTTTTTT

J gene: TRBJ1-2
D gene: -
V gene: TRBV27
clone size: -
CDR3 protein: CASGQGQFTYGYTF
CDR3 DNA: TGTGCCAGCGGTCAAGGACAGTTTACCTATGGCTACACCTTC

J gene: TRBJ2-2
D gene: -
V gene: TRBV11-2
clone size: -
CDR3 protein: CASSRDSLLPGELFF
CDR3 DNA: TGTGCCAGCAGCCGGGACTCCCTATTGCCCGGGGAGCTGTTTTTT

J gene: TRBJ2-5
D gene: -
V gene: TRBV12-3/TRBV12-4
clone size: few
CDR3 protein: CASSLGQMQETQYF
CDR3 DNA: TGTGCCAGCAGTTTAGGACAGATGCAAGAGACCCAGTACTTC

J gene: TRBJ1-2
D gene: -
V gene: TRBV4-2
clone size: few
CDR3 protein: CASSPGGPLRDNYGYTF
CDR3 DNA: TGTGCCAGCAGCCCCGGGGGCCCGTTGAGAGATAACTATGGCTACACCTTC

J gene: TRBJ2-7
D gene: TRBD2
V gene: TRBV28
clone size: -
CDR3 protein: CASSWGGTYEQYF
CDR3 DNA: TGTGCCAGCAGTTGGGGGGGGACCTACGAGCAGTACTTC

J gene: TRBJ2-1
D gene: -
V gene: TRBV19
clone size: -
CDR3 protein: CASSPRRQSLVGEQFF
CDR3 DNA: TGTGCCAGTAGTCCTCGAAGACAAAGTCTGGTGGGTGAGCAGTTCTTC

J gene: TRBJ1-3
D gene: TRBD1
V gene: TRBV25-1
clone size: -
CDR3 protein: CASTPTRDRGNTIYF
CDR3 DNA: TGTGCCAGCACCCCAACCCGGGACAGGGGAAACACCATATATTTT

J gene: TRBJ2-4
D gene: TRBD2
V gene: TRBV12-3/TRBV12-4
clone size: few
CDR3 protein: CASSLTSGIKNIQYF
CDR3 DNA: TGTGCCAGCAGTTTGACTAGCGGTATCAAAAACATTCAGTACTTC

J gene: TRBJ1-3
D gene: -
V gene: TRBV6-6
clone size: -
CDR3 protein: CASSSHSSGSGNTIYF
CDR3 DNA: TGTGCCAGCAGTTCCCACTCGTCGGGCTCTGGAAACACCATATATTTT

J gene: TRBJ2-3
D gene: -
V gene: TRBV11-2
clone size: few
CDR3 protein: CASTPRQGAGPDTQYF
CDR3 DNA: TGTGCCAGCACTCCACGACAGGGAGCGGGGCCAGATACGCAGTATTTT

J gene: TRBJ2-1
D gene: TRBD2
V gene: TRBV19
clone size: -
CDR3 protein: CASSMPTSGSSSYNEQFF
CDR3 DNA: TGTGCCAGTAGTATGCCGACTAGCGGGAGTAGTTCCTACAATGAGCAGTTCTTC

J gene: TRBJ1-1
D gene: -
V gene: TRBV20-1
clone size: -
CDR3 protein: CSARGTLRYTEAFF
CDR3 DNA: TGCAGTGCTAGAGGGACTCTCAGGTACACTGAAGCTTTCTTT

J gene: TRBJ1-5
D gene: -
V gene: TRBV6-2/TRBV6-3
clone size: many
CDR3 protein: CASSWRDNQPQHF
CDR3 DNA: TGTGCCAGCAGCTGGAGGGACAATCAGCCCCAGCATTTT

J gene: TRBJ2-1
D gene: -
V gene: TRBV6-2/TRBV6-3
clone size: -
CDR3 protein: CASSYSNELQFF
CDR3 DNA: TGTGCCAGCAGTTACTCTAACGAGCTGCAGTTCTTC

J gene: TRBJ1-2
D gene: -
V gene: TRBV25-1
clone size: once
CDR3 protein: CASSDGFGYTF
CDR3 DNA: TGTGCCAGCAGTGATGGTTTCGGCTACACCTTC

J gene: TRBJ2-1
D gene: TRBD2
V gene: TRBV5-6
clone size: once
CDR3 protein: CASSFEAGANNEQFF
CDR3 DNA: TGTGCCAGCAGCTTTGAAGCGGGAGCCAACAATGAGCAGTTCTTC

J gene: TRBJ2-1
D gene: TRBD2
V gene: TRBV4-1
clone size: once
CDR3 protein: CASSLAGVTSYNEQFF
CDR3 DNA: TGCGCCAGCAGCCTAGCGGGAGTTACCTCCTACAATGAGCAGTTCTTC

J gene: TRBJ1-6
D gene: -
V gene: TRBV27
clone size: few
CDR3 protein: CASSLGVGGLGDSPLHF
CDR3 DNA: TGTGCCAGCAGTTTAGGGGTAGGAGGGCTTGGGGATTCACCCCTCCACTTT

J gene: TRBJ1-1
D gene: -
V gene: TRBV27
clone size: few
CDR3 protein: CASSLMGGGGGNTEAFF
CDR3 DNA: TGTGCCAGCTCCCTGATGGGGGGCGGAGGGGGGAACACTGAAGCTTTCTTT

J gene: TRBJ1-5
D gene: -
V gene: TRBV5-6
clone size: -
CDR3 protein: CASSEGVLGQPQHF
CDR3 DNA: TGTGCCAGCAGCGAAGGGGTTCTGGGTCAGCCCCAGCATTTT

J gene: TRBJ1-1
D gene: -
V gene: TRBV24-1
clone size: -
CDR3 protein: CATSDAGTQKEAFF
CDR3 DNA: TGTGCCACCAGTGATGCCGGGACACAAAAAGAAGCTTTCTTT

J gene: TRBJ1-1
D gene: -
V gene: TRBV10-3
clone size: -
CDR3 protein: CAISDLGLNTEAFF
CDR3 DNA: TGTGCCATCAGTGATTTAGGGCTGAACACTGAAGCTTTCTTT

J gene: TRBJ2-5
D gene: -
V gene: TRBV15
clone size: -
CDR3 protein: CATSRDLSSSRETQYF
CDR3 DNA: TGTGCCACCAGCAGAGATCTTTCGTCCAGTCGGGAGACCCAGTACTTC

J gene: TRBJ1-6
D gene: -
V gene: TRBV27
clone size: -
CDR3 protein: CASSLSWNSPLHF
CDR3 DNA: TGTGCCAGCAGTTTATCTTGGAATTCACCCCTCCACTTT

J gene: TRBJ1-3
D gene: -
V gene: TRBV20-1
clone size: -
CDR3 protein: CSVPAWTPDSGNTIYF
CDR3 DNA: TGCAGTGTTCCCGCATGGACTCCCGACTCTGGAAACACCATATATTTT

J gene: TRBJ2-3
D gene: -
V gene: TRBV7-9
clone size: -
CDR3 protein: CASKGQAEEADTQYF
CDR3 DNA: TGTGCCAGCAAGGGCCAGGCGGAGGAAGCAGATACGCAGTATTTT